Listed here are 10 T cell receptor beta chains from one sample, sequenced in a study of blood T cells in healthy people across ages. The use of a sample-barcoded 5' primer and a J-beta primer mix characterized a second PCR of roughly 6 to 11 cycles. TCRdb ran MiXCR on the 5' RACE reads and lists one entry per CDR3 protein. This sample has about 670,000 distinct CDR3 sequences, with 40% to 45% found just once. Input material: blood. Receptor source: a man older than 75 in good health.

This clonotype was counted between two and nine times. The chain recombines TRBV7-9 with TRBJ1-1, with a possible D match to TRBD1 (6 bases). Germline assignment: CDR1 SEHNR and CDR2 FQNEAQ (reference sequence). The CDR3 is 13 residues long. Deletions cut 4 bases from V and 6 bases from J, with 12 bases between. CDR3 nucleotide sequence: TGTGCCAGCAGCTCTTTACAGGGCTCTGAAGCTTTCTTT. Translated: CASSSLQGSEAFF.

This clonotype was seen a handful of times. The V call is TRBV7-2, the J call TRBJ2-5; 13 bases agree with TRBD2. Looked up from germline, CDR1 is SGHTA and CDR2 is FQGNSA. Unmatched junction bases numbered 4, after V lost 7 bases and J lost 5 bases. The CDR3 contains 14 residues. The CDR3 DNA sequence: TGTGCCAGCACCTCGACTAGCGGGGGGGAGACCCAGTACTTC. Translated: CASTSTSGGETQYF.

This clonotype was seen at least ten times. The chain uses TRBV5-5 and TRBJ2-3; TRBD1 matches 8 bases. The J segment lost 6 bases and the V segment lost 0 bases, leaving 6 bases of the junction unmatched. The CDR3 extends over 15 amino acids. CDR1 is SGHKS, CDR2 YYEKEE, per germline (reference sequence). CDR3 in DNA: TGTGCCAGCAGCTTGGGGACAGGGTTCTCTGATACGCAGTATTTT. It is translated as CASSLGTGFSDTQYF.

The V and J genes are TRBV20-1 and TRBJ1-5, with D possibly being TRBD1 (5 bases). The V end was cut by 7 bases, the J end by 5 bases, with 12 bases between. Germline V gene data show CDR1 as DFQATT and CDR2 as SNEGSKA (reference sequence). The CDR3 extends over 12 amino acids. Here the CDR3 reads CSVGKGHQPQHF. The CDR3 DNA is TGCAGTGTGGGGAAGGGGCATCAGCCCCAGCATTTT.

This clonotype appeared a few times. The chain joins TRBV12-3 or TRBV12-4 to TRBJ1-2; possible D gene TRBD1, 6 bases. The CDR3 totals 16 residues. V shed 7 bases and J shed 4 bases, with 22 bases lying between them. The chain's CDR3 is CASKLSGAGTRYGYTF. The CDR3 DNA sequence: TGTGCCAGCAAGCTTTCAGGGGCCGGGACTCGCTATGGCTACACCTTC.

The genes are TRBV7-2 and TRBJ2-7; 8 nucleotides align to TRBD2. The ends lost 5 bases at V and 7 bases at J; junction bases unmatched: 16. Germline loops: CDR1 SGHTA, CDR2 FQGNSA. The CDR3 spans 16 residues. Here the CDR3 DNA reads TGTGCCAGCAGCCCAAACGGCGGGGGGCTATACAATGAGCAGTACTTC. Translated: CASSPNGGGLYNEQYF.

The chain couples TRBV6-5 to TRBJ2-2, with D perhaps matching TRBD1 or TRBD2 (5 bases each). CDR3 length: 15 residues. Germline V gene sequence: CDR1 MNHEY, CDR2 SVGAGI. V was clipped by 10 bases and J by 4 bases, with 19 bases between them. Here the CDR3 reads CATIQRVGGTGELFF. The CDR3 DNA reads as TGTGCCACTATTCAAAGGGTTGGGGGCACCGGGGAGCTGTTTTTT.

This clonotype came up a few times. V and J are TRBV6-6 and TRBJ2-7, with D perhaps being TRBD1 or TRBD2 (5 bases each). The CDR3 covers 13 residues. The germline gives CDR1 MNHNY, CDR2 SVGAGI (reference sequence). The V gene lost 11 bases and the J gene lost 0 bases, with 14 bases spanning the gap. CDR3 amino acids: CAGGTGSSYEQYF. CDR3 in DNA: TGTGCCGGGGGTACGGGGAGCTCCTACGAGCAGTACTTC.

This clonotype turned up a few times. This CDR3 is CASSSLRLGAYEQYF. The CDR3 nucleotides read TGTGCCAGCAGTTCCCTTCGGCTCGGGGCCTACGAGCAGTACTTC. The rearrangement joins TRBV27 to TRBJ2-7; possible D gene TRBD2, 5 bases. V was cut by 4 bases and J by 2 bases, with 15 bases left in between. The CDR3 is 15 amino acids. Germline V gene data show CDR1 as MNHEY and CDR2 as SMNVEV (reference sequence).

This clonotype has ten or more counts. The chain combines TRBV24-1 with TRBJ2-1; TRBD2 is a possible D gene (5 bases). The CDR3 sequence is 15 residues long. Between the trimmed V and J ends, which lost 6 bases and 0 bases, there was a span of 11 bases. Germline V gene data show CDR1 as KGHDR and CDR2 as SFDVKD. Written as DNA, the CDR3 is TGTGCCACCAGTACGAGCGCGGGCTCCTACAATGAGCAGTTCTTC. It specifies CATSTSAGSYNEQFF.